This is a list of T cell receptor beta chains from one sample in a study of shared clonotypes between healthy human individuals. Profiled with immunoSEQ multiplex PCR; TCRdb holds only in-frame clones, not every one. The sample records about 960,000 clones, 76% being singletons. The material sequenced was memory CD4+ T cells sorted from blood. The source of these receptors is a man aged 18 to 30 in good health. Each CDR3 is given with its conserved first and last residue. Each record gives: V gene, D gene, J gene, clone size, CDR3 protein, CDR3 DNA. D genes are given only for firm matches. Clone size is given for some rows only: seen once, a few or many times, or a class if the clone is expanded.

>TRBV11-2|NA|TRBJ2-7|NA
CASSLGGLYEQYF
TGTGCCAGCAGCTTAGGAGGTCTTTACGAGCAGTACTTC
>TRBV9|NA|TRBJ2-2|NA
CASSVYTGELFF
TGTGCCAGCAGCGTTTACACCGGGGAGCTGTTTTTT
>TRBV5-4|NA|TRBJ2-6|many
CASSLEGGSGANVLTF
TGTGCCAGCAGCTTGGAAGGCGGCTCTGGGGCCAACGTCCTGACTTTC
>TRBV2|NA|TRBJ2-7|few
CASSAATYEQYF
TGTGCCAGCAGTGCTGCTACCTACGAGCAGTACTTC
>TRBV6-6|NA|TRBJ1-5|NA
CATVGGDYSNQPQHF
TGTGCCACCGTCGGAGGGGATTATAGCAATCAGCCCCAGCATTTT
>TRBV12-5|NA|TRBJ2-1|NA
CASGLGSGNEQFF
TGTGCTAGTGGTTTGGGATCGGGCAATGAGCAGTTCTTC
>TRBV7-7|TRBD2|TRBJ2-5|NA
CASSQVGGQETQYF
TGTGCTAGCAGCCAAGTGGGGGGGCAAGAGACCCAGTACTTC
>TRBV6-4|NA|TRBJ2-2|NA
CASSDSPRHGELFF
TGTGCCAGCAGTGACTCCCCTAGGCACGGGGAGCTGTTTTTT
>TRBV7-6|NA|TRBJ2-2|few
CASSLAFTRNTGELFF
TGTGCCAGCAGCTTAGCTTTCACTAGAAACACCGGGGAGCTGTTTTTT
>TRBV11-2|NA|TRBJ2-3|NA
CASSFEGGANTDTQYF
TGTGCCAGCAGCTTCGAGGGAGGTGCAAATACAGATACGCAGTATTTT
>TRBV11-2|NA|TRBJ2-3|NA
CASSFTTTDTQYF
TGTGCCAGCAGCTTTACGACCACAGATACGCAGTATTTT
>TRBV5-8|NA|TRBJ1-6|NA
CASRAGFGGSPLHF
TGTGCCAGCAGGGCCGGGTTTGGTGGTTCACCCCTCCACTTT
>TRBV11-2|TRBD1|TRBJ1-2|NA
CASSSWTGAPSRYGYTF
TGTGCCAGCAGCTCTTGGACAGGGGCCCCTTCACGCTATGGCTACACCTTC
>TRBV6-5|NA|TRBJ1-2|NA
CASSPEYASHGYTF
TGTGCCAGCAGCCCCGAATATGCCTCTCATGGCTACACCTTC
>TRBV5-4|TRBD2|TRBJ2-5|NA
CASSLGTSGRETQYF
TGTGCCAGCAGCTTGGGGACTAGCGGGAGGGAGACCCAGTACTTC
>TRBV19|NA|TRBJ1-2|NA
CATTPRGDYGYTF
TGTGCCACCACGCCGAGGGGCGATTATGGCTACACCTTC
>TRBV2|TRBD1|TRBJ2-5|NA
CASDRRGQETQYF
TGTGCCAGCGACCGCAGGGGGCAGGAGACCCAGTACTTC
>TRBV5-1|NA|TRBJ2-2|many
CASSLGRQNTGELFF
TGCGCCAGCAGCTTGGGCCGGCAGAACACCGGGGAGCTGTTTTTT
>TRBV6-6|NA|TRBJ2-2|NA
CASSLDSFGELFF
TGTGCCAGCAGTTTGGACAGCTTCGGGGAGCTGTTTTTT
>TRBV28|NA|TRBJ2-1|NA
CASSPTGAYNEQFF
TGTGCCAGCAGTCCGACAGGCGCATACAATGAGCAGTTCTTC
>TRBV5-4|NA|TRBJ2-1|NA
CASINPALNEQFF
TGTGCCAGCATAAATCCAGCCCTCAATGAGCAGTTCTTC
>TRBV7-7|NA|TRBJ2-2|NA
CASSFNPRVGELFF
TGTGCTAGCAGCTTTAATCCCCGTGTCGGGGAGCTGTTTTTT
>TRBV28|NA|TRBJ2-5|NA
CASTPPGAAGETQYF
TGTGCCAGCACCCCCCCGGGAGCCGCGGGAGAGACCCAGTACTTC
>TRBV7-2|TRBD2|TRBJ2-3|many
CASSRGTSGGLRDTQYF
TGTGCCAGCAGCCGAGGGACTAGCGGGGGGCTTCGAGATACGCAGTATTTT
>TRBV18|TRBD2|TRBJ2-3|once
CASSLLAGESDTQYF
TGTGCCAGCTCACTTCTAGCGGGAGAGTCAGATACGCAGTATTTT
>TRBV2|TRBD1|TRBJ1-5|few
CASSDTTGGSQPQHF
TGTGCCAGCAGTGATACAACAGGGGGGAGTCAGCCCCAGCATTTT
>TRBV18|NA|TRBJ2-2|NA
CASRTGGANTGELFF
TGTGCCAGCCGAACCGGGGGAGCGAACACCGGGGAGCTGTTTTTT
>TRBV7-9|NA|TRBJ2-3|NA
CASSTPPAGTGTDTQYF
TGTGCCAGCAGCACACCCCCGGCGGGGACCGGCACAGATACGCAGTATTTT
>TRBV10-2|NA|TRBJ2-7|NA
CASSEGAPYEQYF
TGCGCCAGCAGTGAAGGCGCTCCCTACGAGCAGTACTTC
>TRBV18|TRBD2|TRBJ2-7|NA
CASSQGLAGGHSPYEQYF
TGTGCCAGCTCGCAGGGACTAGCGGGGGGGCATAGCCCCTACGAGCAGTACTTC
>TRBV7-2|NA|TRBJ2-3|NA
CASSFTGVRVGDTQYF
TGTGCCAGCAGTTTCACAGGAGTTAGAGTGGGAGATACGCAGTATTTT
>TRBV14|TRBD1|TRBJ1-2|NA
CASSLGQGRYGYTF
TGTGCCAGCAGCCTGGGACAGGGGAGATATGGCTACACCTTC
>TRBV5-6|TRBD2|TRBJ2-5|NA
CASSGETSGGSQETQYF
TGTGCCAGCAGCGGAGAGACTAGCGGGGGATCTCAAGAGACCCAGTACTTC
>TRBV5-4|NA|TRBJ1-6|NA
CASRGGGEGSPLHF
TGTGCCAGCAGAGGAGGAGGGGAGGGTTCACCCCTCCACTTT
>TRBV18|NA|TRBJ2-1|NA
CASSTTNEQFF
TGTGCCAGCTCGACAACCAATGAGCAGTTCTTC
>TRBV5-6|NA|TRBJ2-7|NA
CASSLVGYEQYF
TGTGCCAGCAGCTTGGTGGGCTACGAGCAGTACTTC
>TRBV11-2|NA|TRBJ2-3|NA
CASSPDSYTQYF
TGTGCCAGCAGTCCCGACAGTTATACGCAGTATTTT
>TRBV10-3|TRBD1|TRBJ2-2|once
CAITKGRPGQGNTGELFF
TGTGCCATCACCAAGGGCCGTCCGGGACAGGGGAACACCGGGGAGCTGTTTTTT
>TRBV28|NA|TRBJ1-1|NA
CASSLRTGEAFF
TGTGCCAGCAGTCTTAGGACGGGTGAAGCTTTCTTT
>TRBV19|NA|TRBJ2-5|NA
CASSILGQQETQYF
TGTGCCAGTAGTATTTTGGGACAACAGGAGACCCAGTACTTC
>TRBV6-5|TRBD1|TRBJ1-2|NA
CASDWGQGASGGYTF
TGTGCCAGCGACTGGGGGCAGGGGGCCTCGGGCGGCTACACCTTC